This TCR beta chain is drawn from a study of OX40 agonist ivuxolimab in advanced cancers. On the study more broadly: Partial responses were achieved by three patients, of whom one had hepatocellular carcinoma and two had cutaneous melanoma. Study outcomes and limitations: On average, a greater number of expanded clones characterised CD8+ T cells relative to CD4+. Near-lowest levels of clonal expansion characterized partial responders at 0.1-3.0 mg/kg.

The assay was immunoSEQ multiplex PCR, and TCRdb's table has in-frame clones only and misses some. This table has about 67,000 clones, around 84% appearing once. This clone was observed a few times. The antigen is unknown. The length of the CDR3 is 15 residues. Germline values: CDR1 MDHEN, CDR2 SYDVKM. V dropped 3 bases and J dropped 4 bases, with 15 bases sitting between them. The chain is built from TRBV28 and TRBJ1-2; D is unclear. The specimen comprised CD4+ or CD8+ T cells sorted from blood, sampled in a trial of the OX40 agonist ivuxolimab. The clonotype was recovered from an adult with an advanced solid tumor such as melanoma, head and neck, liver or kidney cancer. The CDR3 region has the DNA TGTGCCAGCAGTTTTCCGACGGGCCCCACCTATGGCTACACCTTC. Translation: CASSFPTGPTYGYTF.